A selection of T cell receptor beta chains follows, all from one sample in a study of cytomegalovirus exposure and HLA in healthy donors. Method: immunoSEQ multiplex PCR; TCRdb's copy keeps in-frame clones and lacks some. The profile shows some 150,000 clones, 60% to 80% of them singletons. The sequenced material came from PBMCs. These receptors all come from a man between 18 and 29 years old in good health and CMV-seropositive. Each CDR3 is given with its conserved first and last residue. Each record gives: D gene, clone size, V gene, J gene, CDR3 protein, CDR3 DNA. A D gene is named only where the DNA matches it firmly. Only part of the rows carry a size: once, few, many, or a class if the clone is expanded.

.	.	TRBV7-9	TRBJ2-7	CASSSPSRDEQYF	TGTGCCAGCAGCTCCCCCTCCAGGGACGAGCAGTACTTC
TRBD1	.	TRBV27	TRBJ1-1	CATGTASNTEAFF	TGTGCCACCGGGACAGCGTCGAACACTGAAGCTTTCTTT
.	.	TRBV9	TRBJ2-5	CASSVGNGQLQTQYF	TGTGCCAGCAGCGTAGGGAATGGACAGTTGCAGACCCAGTACTTC
.	.	TRBV25-1	TRBJ1-4	CASSKSDNAGETLFF	TGTGCCAGCAGTAAGTCAGACAACGCCGGTGAAACACTGTTTTTT
.	.	TRBV5-4	TRBJ2-1	CASSLPLADEQFF	TGTGCCAGCAGCTTACCTCTGGCGGATGAGCAGTTCTTC
TRBD2	.	TRBV19	TRBJ2-1	CASSPTSGDEQFF	TGTGCCAGTAGTCCCACTAGCGGGGATGAGCAGTTCTTC
TRBD1	.	TRBV28	TRBJ1-6	CASSLDRDTYNSPLHF	TGTGCCAGCAGCTTGGACAGGGACACCTATAATTCACCCCTCCACTTT
TRBD2	few	TRBV7-2	TRBJ2-3	CASSTSGGPLTQYF	TGTGCCAGCAGTACTAGCGGGGGCCCCTTAACGCAGTATTTT
TRBD2	.	TRBV7-6	TRBJ2-2	CASSYGLAGGLTGELFF	TGTGCCAGCAGTTATGGACTAGCGGGAGGACTCACCGGGGAGCTGTTTTTT
.	.	TRBV4-1	TRBJ2-3	CASSQGRDTDTQYF	TGCGCCAGCAGCCAAGGTCGGGACACAGATACGCAGTATTTT
TRBD2	.	TRBV7-2	TRBJ2-2	CASSQGLAGWNTGELFF	TGTGCCAGCAGTCAGGGACTAGCGGGCTGGAACACCGGGGAGCTGTTTTTT
.	.	TRBV4-2	TRBJ1-5	CASSQGRGVQEGLNQPQHF	TGTGCCAGCAGCCAAGGGCGGGGGGTCCAGGAGGGCCTCAATCAGCCCCAGCATTTT
.	.	TRBV20-1	TRBJ2-3	CSARMGDTQYF	TGCAGTGCCAGGATGGGAGATACGCAGTATTTT
TRBD2	once	TRBV11-2	TRBJ2-1	CASSGRGAGGNPPHNEQFF	TGTGCCAGCAGCGGGAGAGGCGCGGGGGGTAACCCCCCACACAATGAGCAGTTCTTC
TRBD1	.	TRBV7-8	TRBJ2-3	CASSEARTGKNTQYF	TGTGCCAGCAGCGAAGCGAGGACAGGGAAAAATACGCAGTATTTT
.	.	TRBV29-1	TRBJ2-1	CSVGQGYNEQFF	TGCAGCGTGGGGCAGGGTTACAATGAGCAGTTCTTC
TRBD2	.	TRBV5-1	TRBJ2-1	CASSLPGLAGGRGNEQFF	TGCGCCAGCAGCTTGCCTGGACTAGCGGGAGGGCGGGGGAATGAGCAGTTCTTC
.	.	TRBV13	TRBJ2-7	CASSLGQNYEQYF	TGTGCCAGCAGCTTAGGACAGAACTACGAGCAGTACTTC
.	.	TRBV27	TRBJ2-7	CASSLYGSGEQYF	TGTGCCAGCAGTTTGTACGGGTCTGGGGAGCAGTACTTC
.	few	TRBV25-1	TRBJ1-1	CASSYRENTEAFF	TGTGCCAGCAGCTACAGGGAGAACACTGAAGCTTTCTTT
.	.	TRBV29-1	TRBJ1-1	CSVVDKMNTEAFF	TGCAGCGTCGTCGACAAAATGAACACTGAAGCTTTCTTT
TRBD2	.	TRBV2	TRBJ2-7	CASSERLAGESYEQYF	TGTGCCAGCAGTGAACGACTAGCGGGGGAGTCCTACGAGCAGTACTTC
.	.	TRBV30	TRBJ2-1	CAWSRHVSSYNEQFF	TGTGCCTGGAGCCGACATGTCAGCTCCTACAATGAGCAGTTCTTC
.	.	TRBV7-2	TRBJ2-1	CASSLAGRDNEQFF	TGTGCCAGCAGCTTAGCGGGCAGAGACAATGAGCAGTTCTTC
TRBD2	.	TRBV5-4	TRBJ2-1	CASSLELAGVGEQFF	TGTGCCAGCAGCTTGGAACTAGCGGGAGTTGGGGAGCAGTTCTTC
.	.	TRBV6-5	TRBJ2-7	CASSARFGLSYEQYF	TGTGCCAGCAGTGCCCGCTTCGGACTATCCTACGAGCAGTACTTC
.	.	TRBV10-1	TRBJ2-1	CASSESGGSNEQFF	TGCGCCAGCAGTGAGTCGGGGGGTTCGAATGAGCAGTTCTTC
TRBD1	.	TRBV4-1	TRBJ2-2	CASSQMGQDNTGELFF	TGCGCCAGCAGCCAGATGGGACAGGACAACACCGGGGAGCTGTTTTTT
.	few	TRBV4-1	TRBJ2-2	CASSLIVWRENTGELFF	TGCGCCAGCAGCCTAATCGTTTGGAGGGAGAACACCGGGGAGCTGTTTTTT
.	.	TRBV5-1	TRBJ2-3	CASSSFSGTDTQYF	TGCGCCAGCAGCAGTTTTAGCGGTACAGATACGCAGTATTTT
TRBD2	.	TRBV6-1	TRBJ2-1	CASSRTSDYEQFF	TGTGCCAGCAGCCGGACTAGCGATTATGAGCAGTTCTTC
TRBD2	.	TRBV11-2	TRBJ2-7	CASSPSSGGQGFEQYF	TGTGCCAGCAGCCCGAGTAGCGGGGGACAAGGATTCGAGCAGTACTTC
TRBD2	few	TRBV10-3	TRBJ2-7	CAIRGGLAGIHEQYF	TGTGCCATCAGGGGGGGACTAGCGGGAATCCACGAGCAGTACTTC
.	few	TRBV6-1	TRBJ1-2	CASSEAAEAYGYTF	TGTGCCAGCAGTGAAGCTGCCGAGGCCTATGGCTACACCTTC
TRBD2	.	TRBV13	TRBJ2-2	CASSFLAGDAGELFF	TGTGCCAGCAGCTTCCTAGCGGGAGATGCCGGGGAGCTGTTTTTT
TRBD1	.	TRBV7-7	TRBJ1-3	CASSPSARGQGVGSGNTIYF	TGTGCCAGCAGCCCATCCGCCAGGGGACAGGGAGTAGGTTCTGGAAACACCATATATTTT
TRBD2	.	TRBV5-1	TRBJ2-5	CASSLWGLAGGIETQYF	TGCGCCAGCAGCTTGTGGGGACTAGCGGGGGGTATAGAGACCCAGTACTTC
TRBD1	.	TRBV5-4	TRBJ2-5	CASSLTGAVETQYF	TGTGCCAGCAGCCTTACAGGGGCGGTGGAGACCCAGTACTTC
.	.	TRBV30	TRBJ1-5	CAWSDRVDSQHF	TGTGCCTGGAGTGACAGGGTGGATTCCCAGCATTTT
TRBD1	.	TRBV18	TRBJ1-1	CASSADRRNTEAFF	TGTGCCAGCTCCGCGGACAGGCGGAACACTGAAGCTTTCTTT
TRBD1	few	TRBV5-8	TRBJ2-1	CASSLGQGVGQFF	TGTGCCAGCAGCTTAGGACAGGGCGTAGGGCAGTTCTTC
TRBD1	few	TRBV4-3	TRBJ2-3	CASSLMSGTGKRDTQYF	TGCGCCAGCAGCCTAATGTCGGGGACAGGGAAGAGAGATACGCAGTATTTT
TRBD1	.	TRBV6-1	TRBJ2-2	CASSGQGRGGELFF	TGTGCCAGCAGTGGACAGGGTCGGGGCGGGGAGCTGTTTTTT
.	.	TRBV7-2	TRBJ2-5	CASSLGAGQETQYF	TGTGCCAGCAGCTTAGGGGCTGGGCAAGAGACCCAGTACTTC
.	few	TRBV7-2	TRBJ2-1	CASSLGLQQGSEQFF	TGTGCCAGCAGCTTAGGCCTCCAACAGGGATCCGAGCAGTTCTTC